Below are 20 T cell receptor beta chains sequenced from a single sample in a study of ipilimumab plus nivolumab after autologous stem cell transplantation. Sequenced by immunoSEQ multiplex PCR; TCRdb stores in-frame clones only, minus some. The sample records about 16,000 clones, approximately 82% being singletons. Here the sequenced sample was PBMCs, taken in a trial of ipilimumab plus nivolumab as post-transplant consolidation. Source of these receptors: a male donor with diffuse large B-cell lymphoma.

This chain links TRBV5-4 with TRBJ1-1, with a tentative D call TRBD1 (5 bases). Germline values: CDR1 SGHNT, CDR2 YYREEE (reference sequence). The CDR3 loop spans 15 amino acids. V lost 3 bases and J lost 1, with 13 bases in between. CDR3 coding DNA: TGTGCCAGCAGCTCCGGCTGGACACGGAACACTGAAGCTTTCTTT. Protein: CASSSGWTRNTEAFF. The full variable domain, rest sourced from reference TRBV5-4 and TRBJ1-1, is ETGVTQSPTHLIKTRGQQVTLRCSSQSGHNTVSWYQQALGQGPQFIFQYYREEENGRGNFPPRFSGLQFPNYSSELNVNALELDDSALYLCASSSGWTRNTEAFFGQGTRLTVV.

CDR3: CASSSGNGQPQHF. The DNA for the CDR3 is TGTGCCAGCAGCTCAGGGAATGGACAGCCCCAGCATTTT. The chain is built from TRBV7-2 and TRBJ1-5, with D possibly being TRBD1 (5 bases). Germline V CDR1 and CDR2: SGHTA, FQGNSA. Trimming cost V 4 bases and J 7 bases, with 11 bases left between them. The CDR3 has 13 residues.

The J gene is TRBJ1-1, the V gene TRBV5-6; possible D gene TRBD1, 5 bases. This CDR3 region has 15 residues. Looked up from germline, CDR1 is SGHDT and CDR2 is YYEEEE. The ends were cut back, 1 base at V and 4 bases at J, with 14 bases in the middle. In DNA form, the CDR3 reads TGTGCCAGCAGCTTGATCGGGCAGGGAGGCACTGAAGCTTTCTTT. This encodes CASSLIGQGGTEAFF.

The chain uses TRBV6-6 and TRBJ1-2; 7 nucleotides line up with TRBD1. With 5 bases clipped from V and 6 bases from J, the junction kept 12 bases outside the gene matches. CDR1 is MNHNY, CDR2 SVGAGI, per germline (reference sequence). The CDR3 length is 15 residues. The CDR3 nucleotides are TGTGCCAGCAGTCACCCTATCGGGACAGACGATGGCTACACCTTC. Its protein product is CASSHPIGTDDGYTF.

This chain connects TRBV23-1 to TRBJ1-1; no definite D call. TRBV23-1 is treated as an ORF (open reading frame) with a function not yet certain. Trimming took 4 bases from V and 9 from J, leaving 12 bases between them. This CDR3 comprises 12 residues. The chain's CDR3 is CASSRRKAKAFF. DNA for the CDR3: TGCGCCAGCAGTCGTAGGAAGGCGAAAGCTTTCTTT.

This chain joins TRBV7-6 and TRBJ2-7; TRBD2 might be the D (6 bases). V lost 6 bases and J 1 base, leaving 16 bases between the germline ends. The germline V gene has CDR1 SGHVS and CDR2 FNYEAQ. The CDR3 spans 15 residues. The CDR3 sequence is CASSPLSGESYEQYF. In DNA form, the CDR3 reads TGTGCCAGCAGTCCCCTCTCGGGGGAATCCTACGAGCAGTACTTC.

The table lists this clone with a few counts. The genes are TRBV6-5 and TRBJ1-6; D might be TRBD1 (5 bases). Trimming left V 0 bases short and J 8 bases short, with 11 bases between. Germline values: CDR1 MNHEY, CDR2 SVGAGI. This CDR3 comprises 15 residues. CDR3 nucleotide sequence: TGTGCCAGCAGTTACTCGATGCCAGGGTATTCACCCCTCCACTTT. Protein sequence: CASSYSMPGYSPLHF.

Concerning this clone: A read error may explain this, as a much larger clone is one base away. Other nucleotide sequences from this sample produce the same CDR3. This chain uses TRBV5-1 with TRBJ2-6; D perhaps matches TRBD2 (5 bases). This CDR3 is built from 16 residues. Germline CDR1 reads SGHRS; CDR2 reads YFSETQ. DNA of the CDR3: TGTGCCAGCAGCTTGGGTCGGGATTCCGGGGCCAACGTCCTGACTTTC. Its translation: CASSLGRDSGANVLTF.

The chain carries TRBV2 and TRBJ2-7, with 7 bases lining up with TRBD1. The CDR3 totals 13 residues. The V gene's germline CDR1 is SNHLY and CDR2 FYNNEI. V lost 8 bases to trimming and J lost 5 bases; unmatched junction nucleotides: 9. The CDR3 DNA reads TGTGCCAGCTCGACTCCGACAGGGAACGAGCAGTACTTC. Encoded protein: CASSTPTGNEQYF. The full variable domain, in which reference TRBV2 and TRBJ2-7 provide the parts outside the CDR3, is EPEVTQTPSHQVTQMGQEVILRCVPISNHLYFYWYRQILGQKVEFLVSFYNNEISEKSEIFDDQFSVERPDGSNFTLKIRSTKLEDSAMYFCASSTPTGNEQYFGPGTRLTVT.

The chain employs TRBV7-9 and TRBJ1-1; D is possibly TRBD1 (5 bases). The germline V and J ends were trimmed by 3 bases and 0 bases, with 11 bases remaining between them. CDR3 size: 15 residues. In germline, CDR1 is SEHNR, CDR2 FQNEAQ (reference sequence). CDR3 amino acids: CASSLQGTMNTEAFF. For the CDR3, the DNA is TGTGCCAGCAGCTTGCAGGGCACTATGAACACTGAAGCTTTCTTT. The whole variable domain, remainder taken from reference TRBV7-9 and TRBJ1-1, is DTGVSQNPRHKITKRGQNVTFRCDPISEHNRLYWYRQTLGQGPEFLTYFQNEAQLEKSRLLSDRFSAERPKGSFSTLEIQRTEQGDSAMYLCASSLQGTMNTEAFFGQGTRLTVV.

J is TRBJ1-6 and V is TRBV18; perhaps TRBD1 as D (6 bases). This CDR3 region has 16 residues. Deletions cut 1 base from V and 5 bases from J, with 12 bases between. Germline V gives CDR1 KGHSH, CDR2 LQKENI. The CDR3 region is CASSPQTGANNSPLHF. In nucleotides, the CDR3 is TGTGCCAGCTCACCACAGACAGGAGCGAATAATTCACCCCTCCACTTT.

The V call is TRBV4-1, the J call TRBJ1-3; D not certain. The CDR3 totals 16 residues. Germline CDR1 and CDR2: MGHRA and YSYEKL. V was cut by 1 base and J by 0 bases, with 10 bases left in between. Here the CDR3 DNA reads TGCGCCAGCAGCCAAGGACCAGCCTCCTCTGGAAACACCATATATTTT. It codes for CASSQGPASSGNTIYF.

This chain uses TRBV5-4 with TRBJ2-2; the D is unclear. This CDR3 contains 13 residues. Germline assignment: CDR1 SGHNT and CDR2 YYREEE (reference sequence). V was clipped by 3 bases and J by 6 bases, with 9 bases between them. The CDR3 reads CASSWGTAGELFF. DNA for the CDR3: TGTGCCAGCAGCTGGGGTACCGCCGGGGAGCTGTTTTTT.

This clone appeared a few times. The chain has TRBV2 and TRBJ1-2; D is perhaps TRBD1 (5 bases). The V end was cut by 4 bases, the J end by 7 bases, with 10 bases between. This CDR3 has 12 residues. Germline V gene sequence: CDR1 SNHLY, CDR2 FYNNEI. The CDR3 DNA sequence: TGTGCCAGCAGTGTACGACAGACTGGCTACACCTTC. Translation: CASSVRQTGYTF.

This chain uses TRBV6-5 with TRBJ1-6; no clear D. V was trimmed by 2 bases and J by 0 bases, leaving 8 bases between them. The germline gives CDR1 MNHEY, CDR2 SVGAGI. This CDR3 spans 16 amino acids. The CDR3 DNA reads TGTGCCAGCAGTTACGGTCTCAGCTCCTATAATTCACCCCTCCACTTT. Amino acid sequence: CASSYGLSSYNSPLHF.

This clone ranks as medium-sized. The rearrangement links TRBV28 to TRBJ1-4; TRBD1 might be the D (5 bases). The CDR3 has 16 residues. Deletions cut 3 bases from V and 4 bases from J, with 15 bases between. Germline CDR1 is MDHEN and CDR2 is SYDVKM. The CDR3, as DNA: TGTGCCAGCAGTTTCGAGTCTGACAGCCTTAATGAAAAACTGTTTTTT. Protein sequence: CASSFESDSLNEKLFF.

The CDR3 nucleotides read TGTGCCAGCAGTCGAGGGTCTAGGGTCCAGCAGTACTTC. Protein: CASSRGSRVQQYF. V is TRBV28 and J is TRBJ2-7, with D possibly matching TRBD2 (5 bases). The V gene's germline CDR1 is MDHEN and CDR2 SYDVKM. This CDR3 contains 13 residues. The ends were cut back, 5 bases at V and 8 bases at J, with 16 bases in the middle.

CDR3 loop: CSATPDEQFF. The CDR3 nucleotides are TGCAGTGCTACGCCCGATGAGCAGTTCTTC. This chain links TRBV20-1 with TRBJ2-1; D is uncertain. Trimming took off 4 bases at V and 8 bases at J, with 6 bases between the two ends. CDR3 length: 10 amino acids. Germline CDR1 is DFQATT and CDR2 is SNEGSKA (reference sequence).

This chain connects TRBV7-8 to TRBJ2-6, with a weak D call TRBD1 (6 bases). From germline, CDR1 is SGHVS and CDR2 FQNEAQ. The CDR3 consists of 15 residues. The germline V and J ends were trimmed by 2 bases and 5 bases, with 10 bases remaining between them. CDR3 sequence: CASSLRWGRANVLTF. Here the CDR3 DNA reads TGTGCCAGCAGCTTAAGGTGGGGGCGGGCCAACGTCCTGACTTTC.

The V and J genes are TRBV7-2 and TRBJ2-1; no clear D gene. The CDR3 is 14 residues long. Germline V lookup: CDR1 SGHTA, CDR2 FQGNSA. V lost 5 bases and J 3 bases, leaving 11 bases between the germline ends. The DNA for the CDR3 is TGTGCCAGCAGCGCCCAGATAATCTACAATGAGCAGTTCTTC. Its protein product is CASSAQIIYNEQFF.